These 22 T cell receptor beta chains share one sample of origin, sequenced in a study of blood T cell repertoires in COVID-19. Using immunoSEQ multiplex PCR, the repertoire was profiled, and TCRdb retains in-frame clones only, with some absent. This sample carries a few hundred thousand clones, more than 75% of them seen once, and the ten largest clones take roughly 4.9%. Sequencing was done on a sample of peripheral blood. These receptors were taken from a woman in her sixties with COVID-19, enrolled during active disease.

This clone appeared once. The V call is TRBV24-1, the J call TRBJ2-1, with TRBD2 matching over 9 bases. This CDR3 has 15 residues. Germline trimming cut 4 bases from V and 8 bases from J; bases unmatched to any gene: 8. Germline-derived CDR1 and CDR2 are KGHDR and SFDVKD. CDR3 DNA: TGTGCCACCAGTGAACGCGGGAGGGGTAGCGATGAGCAGTTCTTC. Its translation: CATSERGRGSDEQFF.

The genes are TRBV28 and TRBJ2-3; 7 nucleotides match TRBD2. Germline CDR1 MDHEN, CDR2 SYDVKM. This CDR3 contains 15 residues. After removal of 3 bases from V and 2 bases from J, the junction contained 5 bases not matched to a gene. This chain's CDR3 is CASSFGRAVTDTQYF. CDR3 DNA: TGTGCCAGCAGTTTTGGGAGGGCCGTCACAGATACGCAGTATTTT.

The gene calls are TRBV6-5 and TRBJ1-1; 8 nucleotides match TRBD1. Germline CDR1 MNHEY, CDR2 SVGAGI. The trim removed 6 bases at V and 2 bases at J, leaving 8 bases unmatched. The length of the CDR3 is 15 residues. CDR3 in amino acids: CASSLTGALNTEAFF. As DNA, the CDR3 is TGTGCCAGCAGCCTGACAGGGGCGCTAAACACTGAAGCTTTCTTT.

In DNA form, the CDR3 reads TGTGCCTGGGGCCCGACAGGCCTACAGCCCCAGCATTTT. Its translation: CAWGPTGLQPQHF. The rearrangement joins TRBV30 to TRBJ1-5; TRBD1 might be the D (6 bases). V lost 5 bases to trimming and J lost 7 bases, with 15 bases between them. Germline V gene sequence: CDR1 GTSNPN, CDR2 SVGIG (reference sequence). The CDR3 runs 13 residues. The full variable domain, its missing parts supplied by reference TRBV30 and TRBJ1-5, is SQTIHQWPATLVQPVGSPLSLECTVEGTSNPNLYWYRQAAGRGLQLLFYSVGIGQISSEVPQNLSASRPQDRQFILSSKKLLLSDSGFYLCAWGPTGLQPQHFGDGTRLSIL.

This chain connects TRBV15 to TRBJ2-1, with 7 bases aligning to TRBD1. This CDR3 has 18 residues. Per germline, CDR1 LNHNV and CDR2 YYDKDF (reference sequence). Trimming at V came to 1 base and at J to 6 bases, leaving 15 bases not matched to a gene. CDR3 loop: CATSRVGTGVGLVNEQFF. The CDR3, as DNA: TGTGCCACCAGCAGAGTGGGAACAGGGGTAGGACTCGTCAATGAGCAGTTCTTC.

The table lists this clone with a count of one. The CDR3 spells CASSLDINYGYTF. The CDR3 coding sequence is TGTGCCAGCAGCCTTGACATCAACTATGGCTACACCTTC. The chain combines TRBV9 with TRBJ1-2; D is unresolved. This CDR3 comprises 13 residues. Trimming took off 4 bases at V and 2 bases at J, with 9 bases between the two ends. Germline CDR1 and CDR2: SGDLS and YYNGEE.

The chain uses TRBV11-1 and TRBJ2-2; D is ambiguous. Germline V CDR1 and CDR2: SGHAT, FQDESV (reference sequence). The V and J ends lost 4 bases and 8 bases respectively, with 5 bases between them. The CDR3 length is 11 residues. The CDR3 here is CASSYGGELFF. CDR3 bases: TGTGCCAGCAGCTACGGGGGGGAGCTGTTTTTT.

This chain links TRBV28 with TRBJ1-6; D not certain. CDR3 length: 17 amino acids. Germline V gene lookup returns CDR1 MDHEN and CDR2 SYDVKM. V lost 3 bases, J lost 0 bases, and 12 bases lay in between. The CDR3 DNA sequence: TGTGCCAGCAGTTTCTCAGGAACGAGCTCCTATAATTCACCCCTCCACTTT. This codes for CASSFSGTSSYNSPLHF.

In this sample, this clone turned up once. CDR3 coding DNA: TGTGCCAGCAGTGAACGACAGGTCCAACAGCCCCAGCATTTT. Translating gives CASSERQVQQPQHF. The chain recombines TRBV2 with TRBJ1-5, with D possibly matching TRBD1 (6 bases). Germline CDR1 is SNHLY and CDR2 is FYNNEI. Trimming left V 2 bases short and J 7 bases short, with 12 bases between. The CDR3 consists of 14 residues.

The rearrangement links TRBV25-1 to TRBJ1-4; D unclear. Germline CDR1 reads MGHDK; CDR2 reads SYGVNS. V shed 6 bases and J shed 12 bases, with 20 bases lying between them. CDR3 length equals 14 residues. This CDR3 reads CASSDTGRVWELFF. CDR3 sequence (DNA): TGTGCCAGCAGCGACACGGGGAGGGTTTGGGAACTGTTTTTT.

This clone was observed a single time. J is TRBJ1-4 and V is TRBV14; TRBD1 matches 9 bases. The CDR3 extends over 16 amino acids. V lost 1 base to trimming and J lost 7 bases; unmatched junction nucleotides: 7. CDR1 SGHDN and CDR2 FVKESK come from the germline V gene. Written as DNA, the CDR3 is TGTGCCAGCAGCCAAGCTTCGGGACAGGGTAGTGAAAAACTGTTTTTT. Encoded protein: CASSQASGQGSEKLFF.

This sequence joins TRBV5-1 and TRBJ1-2; perhaps TRBD1 as D (6 bases). The V end lost 4 bases, the J end lost 3 bases, and 16 bases lay between the germline ends. Germline CDR1 SGHRS, CDR2 YFSETQ. The CDR3 covers 15 residues. The chain's CDR3 is CASSRAGGRDYGYTF. The CDR3 DNA reads TGCGCCAGCAGCCGGGCCGGGGGGCGGGACTATGGCTACACCTTC.

This clone was picked up one time. This sequence joins TRBV18 and TRBJ1-3; D not resolved. The CDR3 loop spans 15 amino acids. V dropped 2 bases and J dropped 0 bases, with 8 bases sitting between them. The V gene's germline CDR1 is KGHSH and CDR2 LQKENI. The CDR3 spells CASSPWEFSGNTIYF. The CDR3 DNA reads TGTGCCAGCTCACCATGGGAGTTCTCTGGAAACACCATATATTTT.

The CDR3: CASSQSGTDTQYF. As DNA, the CDR3 is TGTGCCAGCAGTCAATCAGGCACAGATACGCAGTATTTT. The J gene is TRBJ2-3, the V gene TRBV12-3 or TRBV12-4; D remains unclear. Trimming stripped 5 bases from V and 1 base from J, with 7 bases between. The CDR3 spans 13 residues.

This rearrangement joins TRBV5-4 to TRBJ2-1; a weak D match, TRBD2 (6 bases). This CDR3 has 12 residues. V lost 4 bases and J 10 bases, leaving 12 bases between the germline ends. In germline, CDR1 is SGHNT, CDR2 YYREEE (reference sequence). In DNA, the CDR3 is TGTGCCAGCAGCATTCCGGCGGGGGAGCAGTTCTTC. Translating it yields CASSIPAGEQFF. Supplemented by reference TRBV5-4 and TRBJ2-1, the full variable domain reads ETGVTQSPTHLIKTRGQQVTLRCSSQSGHNTVSWYQQALGQGPQFIFQYYREEENGRGNFPPRFSGLQFPNYSSELNVNALELDDSALYLCASSIPAGEQFFGPGTRLTVL.

The rearrangement uses TRBV20-1 and TRBJ2-5; TRBD2 might be the D (5 bases). Trimming pared 7 bases from V and 5 bases from J, leaving 11 bases between. This CDR3 has 11 residues. The V gene's germline CDR1 is DFQATT and CDR2 SNEGSKA (reference sequence). The DNA of the CDR3 is TGCAGTGGAGGGCTGCTTGAGACCCAGTACTTC. Its translation: CSGGLLETQYF.

CDR3 sequence (DNA): TGTGCCAGTAGTGTCGGGTCTAGCGGGAGACCCCTCCTGTTGGAGCAGTACTTC. As protein: CASSVGSSGRPLLLEQYF. The V gene is TRBV19, the J gene TRBJ2-7; 10 bases fit TRBD2. The CDR3 is made up of 18 amino acids. Germline V CDR1 and CDR2: LNHDA, SQIVND (reference sequence). The ends lost 5 bases at V and 7 bases at J; junction bases unmatched: 20.

This chain connects TRBV14 to TRBJ1-4; 9 bases are shared with TRBD1. Germline values: CDR1 SGHDN, CDR2 FVKESK. J gave up 7 bases and V 3 bases, and 9 bases lay outside the gene matches. The length of the CDR3 is 16 residues. In nucleotides, the CDR3 is TGTGCCAGCAGCCATAACCGGGACAGGGTTACTGAAAAACTGTTTTTT. Translating it yields CASSHNRDRVTEKLFF.

The V gene is TRBV5-6, the J gene TRBJ2-7; D possibly corresponds to TRBD2 (5 bases). CDR3 length: 14 residues. CDR1 is SGHDT, CDR2 YYEEEE, per germline. Trimming took 0 bases from V and 7 from J, leaving 14 bases between them. The CDR3 region is CASSLGPDYGEQYF. The CDR3 DNA is TGTGCCAGCAGCTTGGGGCCCGACTATGGGGAGCAGTACTTC.

The chain is built from TRBV6-2 or TRBV6-3 and TRBJ1-5; D uncertain. Germline V CDR1 and CDR2: MNHEY, SVGEGT. CDR3 size: 13 residues. The V gene lost 3 bases and the J gene lost 7 bases, with 10 bases spanning the gap. CDR3 region: CASSYNSWQPQHF. The CDR3 DNA reads TGTGCCAGCAGTTATAACAGTTGGCAGCCCCAGCATTTT.

This clone was picked up one time. The chain is built from TRBV7-8 and TRBJ2-7; TRBD2 aligns across 8 bases. Per germline, CDR1 SGHVS and CDR2 FQNEAQ. V was pared by 3 bases and J by 2 bases, with 0 bases of the junction left unmatched. The CDR3 spans 13 residues. The DNA of the CDR3 is TGTGCCAGCAGCTTTAGCGGGGCCTACGAGCAGTACTTC. Protein product: CASSFSGAYEQYF.

Only a few counts were recorded for this clone. The rearrangement uses TRBV5-4 and TRBJ2-7; D perhaps matches TRBD1 (6 bases). The V gene lost 5 bases and the J gene lost 6 bases, with 15 bases spanning the gap. CDR3 length: 13 amino acids. Germline CDR1 is SGHNT and CDR2 is YYREEE (reference sequence). This chain's CDR3 is CASRVFTGREQYF. Written as DNA, the CDR3 is TGTGCCAGCAGGGTATTTACAGGGCGCGAGCAGTACTTC.